Presented here are 5 T cell receptor beta chains from one specimen sequenced in a study of T cell responses to AZD1222 COVID-19 vaccine. Method: immunoSEQ multiplex PCR; TCRdb's copy keeps in-frame clones and lacks some. The data contain over 150,000 clones, 75% to 90% of them singletons. The specimen was peripheral blood, collected on day 0 of AZD1222 vaccination. The receptors here all came from an adult in good health.

The chain links TRBV7-6 to TRBJ2-1, with 7 bases that match TRBD1. This CDR3 comprises 14 residues. CDR1 and CDR2 from the germline V gene are SGHVS and FNYEAQ. Germline trimming cut 2 bases from V and 9 bases from J; bases unmatched to any gene: 7. The CDR3 sequence is CASSLLDRDSEQFF. In DNA, the CDR3 is TGTGCCAGCAGCTTACTTGACAGGGACAGTGAGCAGTTCTTC.

Of note for this clone: Other DNA sequences in the same sample also yield this CDR3. V is TRBV25-1 and J is TRBJ2-7; no firm D call. V gave up 9 bases and J gave up 0 bases, with 6 bases separating them. The germline V gene encodes CDR1 MGHDK and CDR2 SYGVNS. The CDR3 length is 11 residues. CDR3 residues: CASRGSYEQYF. The CDR3 DNA follows: TGTGCCAGTCGAGGCTCCTACGAGCAGTACTTC.

This chain links TRBV5-1 with TRBJ2-7; D is possibly TRBD1 or TRBD2 (5 bases each). The CDR3 is 14 residues long. V lost 4 bases, J lost 12 bases, and 23 bases lay in between. Germline V CDR1 and CDR2: SGHRS, YFSETQ. The CDR3 DNA is TGCGCCAGCAGCATCGGGACCACCAAAACAGACCGGTACTTC. It encodes CASSIGTTKTDRYF.

The chain combines TRBV5-1 with TRBJ2-5; the D gene is possibly TRBD1 (6 bases). Per germline, CDR1 SGHRS and CDR2 YFSETQ. V was pared by 4 bases and J by 1 base, with 20 bases between. The CDR3 has 17 residues. The chain's CDR3 is CASSPLGWTASQETQYF. In DNA, the CDR3 is TGCGCCAGCAGCCCTTTGGGGTGGACAGCCTCCCAAGAGACCCAGTACTTC.

The chain uses TRBV10-3 and TRBJ2-2; tentative D call: TRBD2 (5 bases). CDR1 and CDR2 from the germline V gene are ENHRY and SYGVKD. The CDR3 has 13 amino acids. Trimming removed 8 bases from V and 7 bases from J, with 14 bases in between. The DNA for the CDR3 is TGTGCCATCGAGGCGGGCCGGGACGGGGAGCTGTTTTTT. Translating gives CAIEAGRDGELFF.